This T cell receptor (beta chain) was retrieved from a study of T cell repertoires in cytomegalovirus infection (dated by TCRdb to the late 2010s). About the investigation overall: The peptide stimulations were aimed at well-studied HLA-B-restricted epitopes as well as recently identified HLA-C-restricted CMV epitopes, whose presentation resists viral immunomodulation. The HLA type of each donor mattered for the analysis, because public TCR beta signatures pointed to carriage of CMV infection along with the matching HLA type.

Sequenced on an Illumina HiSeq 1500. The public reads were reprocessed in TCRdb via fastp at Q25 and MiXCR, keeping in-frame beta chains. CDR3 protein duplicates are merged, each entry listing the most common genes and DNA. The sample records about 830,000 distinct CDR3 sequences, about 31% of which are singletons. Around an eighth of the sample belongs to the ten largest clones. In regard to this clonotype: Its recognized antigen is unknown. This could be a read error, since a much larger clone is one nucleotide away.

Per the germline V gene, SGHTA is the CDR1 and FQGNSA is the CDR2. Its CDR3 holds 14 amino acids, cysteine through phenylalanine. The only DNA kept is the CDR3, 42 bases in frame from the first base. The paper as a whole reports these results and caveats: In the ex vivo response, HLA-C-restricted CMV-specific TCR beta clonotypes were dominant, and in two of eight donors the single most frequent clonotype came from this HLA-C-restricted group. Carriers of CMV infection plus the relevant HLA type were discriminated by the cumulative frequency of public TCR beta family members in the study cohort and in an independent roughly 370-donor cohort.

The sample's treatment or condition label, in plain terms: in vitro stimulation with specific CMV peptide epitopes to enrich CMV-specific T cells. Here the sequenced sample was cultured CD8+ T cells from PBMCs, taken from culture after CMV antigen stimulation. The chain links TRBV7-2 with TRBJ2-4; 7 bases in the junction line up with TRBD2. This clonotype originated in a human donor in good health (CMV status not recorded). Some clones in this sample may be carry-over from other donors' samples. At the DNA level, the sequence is TGTGCCAGCAGCTTAGGCGGGGAGGGAAACATTCAGGACTTC. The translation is CASSLGGEGNIQDF.